Listed below are T cell receptor beta chains from one sample, sequenced in a study of monozygotic twins with inflammatory bowel disease. TCRdb re-analyzed the 5' RACE reads; it lists each CDR3 protein once, without DNA. In total, the table holds over 200,000 distinct CDR3 sequences. The material sequenced was blood. All receptors derive from a human donor with ulcerative colitis or Crohn's disease, or a healthy co-twin of an affected twin (not recorded which). The CDR3 runs from the conserved cysteine through the conserved F or W.

v_gene: TRBV6-5; j_gene: TRBJ1-1; CDR3aa: CASSWTGYRGEAFF
v_gene: TRBV7-2; j_gene: TRBJ1-4; CDR3aa: CASSLVGTDGEKLFF
v_gene: TRBV6-1; j_gene: TRBJ1-1; CDR3aa: CASSTSGYTEAFF
v_gene: TRBV20-1; j_gene: TRBJ2-7; CDR3aa: CSASEGGYEQYF
v_gene: TRBV12-2; j_gene: TRBJ1-6; CDR3aa: CASRLANWKSPLHF
v_gene: TRBV6-1; j_gene: TRBJ2-6; CDR3aa: CASSVTGANVLTF
v_gene: TRBV5-1; j_gene: TRBJ1-3; CDR3aa: CASSPTVNSGNTIYF
v_gene: TRBV3-1; j_gene: TRBJ2-1; CDR3aa: CASSLLTGSNEQFF
v_gene: TRBV5-6; j_gene: TRBJ2-5; CDR3aa: CASSYGVRLNEETQYF
v_gene: TRBV20-1; j_gene: TRBJ2-5; CDR3aa: CSASPVEETQYF
v_gene: TRBV5-1; j_gene: TRBJ2-7; CDR3aa: CASSFTGHHSPAYEQYF
v_gene: TRBV10-3; j_gene: TRBJ2-3; CDR3aa: CAISKEQGFGADTQYF
v_gene: TRBV29-1; j_gene: TRBJ2-3; CDR3aa: CSVVPTGWVDTQYF
v_gene: TRBV5-1; j_gene: TRBJ2-2; CDR3aa: CASSLGDRAENTGELFF
v_gene: TRBV5-1; j_gene: TRBJ2-3; CDR3aa: CASSSPGQGADTQYF
v_gene: TRBV5-1; j_gene: TRBJ2-5; CDR3aa: CASSPSSPGETQYF
v_gene: TRBV18; j_gene: TRBJ1-5; CDR3aa: CASSPYNTQGNQPQHF
v_gene: TRBV7-9; j_gene: TRBJ2-1; CDR3aa: CASGQMTSGGYEQFF
v_gene: TRBV20-1; j_gene: TRBJ1-1; CDR3aa: CSAAALIEAFF
v_gene: TRBV19; j_gene: TRBJ2-3; CDR3aa: CASRITGATDTQYF
v_gene: TRBV3-1; j_gene: TRBJ1-3; CDR3aa: CASSQDFRGSGNTIYF
v_gene: TRBV20-1; j_gene: TRBJ2-3; CDR3aa: CSATSPSGGTDTQYF
v_gene: TRBV10-3; j_gene: TRBJ2-2; CDR3aa: CAISVTAGATGELFF
v_gene: TRBV5-1; j_gene: TRBJ2-1; CDR3aa: CASSGTVNEAEQFF
v_gene: TRBV15; j_gene: TRBJ2-5; CDR3aa: CATSRGGVFRETQYF
v_gene: TRBV20-1; j_gene: TRBJ1-2; CDR3aa: CSARDGRDWGRADYGYTF
v_gene: TRBV20-1; j_gene: TRBJ1-6; CDR3aa: CSARDPKKGGSPLHF
v_gene: TRBV10-2; j_gene: TRBJ2-3; CDR3aa: CASSAIPTTDTQYF
v_gene: TRBV20-1; j_gene: TRBJ2-5; CDR3aa: CSARKGASETQYF
v_gene: TRBV12-3/TRBV12-4; j_gene: TRBJ2-1; CDR3aa: CASSPGGGAPHEQFF
v_gene: TRBV7-6; j_gene: TRBJ2-2; CDR3aa: CASSSGLRTGELFF
v_gene: TRBV7-8; j_gene: TRBJ2-7; CDR3aa: CASSLLTGGNEQYF
v_gene: TRBV3-1; j_gene: TRBJ1-2; CDR3aa: CASFGIGGFGYGYTF
v_gene: TRBV5-4; j_gene: TRBJ2-5; CDR3aa: CASSPPGEHQETQYF
v_gene: TRBV7-8; j_gene: TRBJ2-3; CDR3aa: CASTKGRGTDTQYF
v_gene: TRBV20-1; j_gene: TRBJ1-2; CDR3aa: CSAEQGSCGYTF
v_gene: TRBV10-1; j_gene: TRBJ2-2; CDR3aa: CASSFAGRTGELFF
v_gene: TRBV20-1; j_gene: TRBJ2-7; CDR3aa: CSARDPQDYEQYF
v_gene: TRBV5-1; j_gene: TRBJ2-1; CDR3aa: CASSLPWGGGVNEQFF
v_gene: TRBV7-2; j_gene: TRBJ1-3; CDR3aa: CASSSETGYSGNTIYF
v_gene: TRBV6-1; j_gene: TRBJ1-4; CDR3aa: CASGGVATNEKLFF
v_gene: TRBV20-1; j_gene: TRBJ1-2; CDR3aa: CSAGQNNYGYTF